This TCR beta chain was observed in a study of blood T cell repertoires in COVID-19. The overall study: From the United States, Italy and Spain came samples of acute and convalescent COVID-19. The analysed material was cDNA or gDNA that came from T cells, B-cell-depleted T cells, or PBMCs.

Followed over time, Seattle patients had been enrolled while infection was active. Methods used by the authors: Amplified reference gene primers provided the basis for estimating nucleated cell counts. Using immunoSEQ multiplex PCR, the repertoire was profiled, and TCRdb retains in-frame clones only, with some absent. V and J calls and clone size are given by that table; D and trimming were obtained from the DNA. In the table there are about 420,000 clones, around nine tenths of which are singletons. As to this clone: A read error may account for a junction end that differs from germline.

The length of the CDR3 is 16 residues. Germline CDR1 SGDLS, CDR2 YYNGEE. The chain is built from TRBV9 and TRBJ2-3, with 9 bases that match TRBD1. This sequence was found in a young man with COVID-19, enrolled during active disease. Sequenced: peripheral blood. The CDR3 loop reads CAGSVPDGTGTDTQYF. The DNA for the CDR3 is TGTGCCGGCAGCGTACCAGACGGGACAGGGACAGATACGCAGTATTTT.